The 8 T cell receptor beta chains given below trace back to one sample, sequenced in a study of glioma-infiltrating T cells. Amplification of TCR alpha and beta CDR3 regions from RNA used iRepertoire nested multiplex PCR. TCRdb used MiXCR to reprocess the multiplex PCR reads, holding one entry per CDR3 protein. This table holds 400,000 or so distinct CDR3 sequences, around 45% found once. The source material was glioma tissue, nonneoplastic brain tissue, or PBMCs (not recorded which). Every receptor here comes from a human donor with low-grade glioma or glioblastoma, undergoing nonglioma brain surgery, or in good health (not recorded which).

Remarks on this clonotype: Just one base apart from a much larger clone, this may be a read error. This rearrangement joins TRBV27 to TRBJ2-7, with TRBD1 as a possible D gene (6 bases). Between the trimmed V and J ends, which lost 5 bases and 3 bases, there was a span of 17 bases. In germline, CDR1 is MNHEY, CDR2 SMNVEV (reference sequence). The CDR3 has 15 amino acids. The CDR3 sequence is CASSLRATGLYEQYF. CDR3 coding DNA: TGTGCCAGCAGTCTCCGGGCCACAGGGCTCTACGAGCAGTACTTC.

The rearrangement links TRBV4-1 to TRBJ2-7; D is tentatively TRBD1 or TRBD2 (6 bases each). The CDR3 length is 15 residues. Germline assignment: CDR1 MGHRA and CDR2 YSYEKL. V was trimmed by 4 bases and J by 3 bases, leaving 16 bases between them. The CDR3 sequence is CASSLGTGAIYEQYF. Written as DNA, the CDR3 is TGCGCCAGCAGCCTTGGGACGGGGGCAATCTACGAGCAGTACTTC.

This clonotype was seen only a few times. V usage is TRBV6-1 and J usage is TRBJ2-1; 8 bases map to TRBD2. J was trimmed by 7 bases and V by 3 bases; bases with no gene match: 17. The germline V gene has CDR1 MNHNS and CDR2 SASEGT. CDR3 length equals 18 residues. Written as DNA, the CDR3 is TGTGCCAGCAGTGACCCCTCCGGGGTAGCGGGATCCTGGAATGAGCAGTTCTTC. Protein product: CASSDPSGVAGSWNEQFF.

V is TRBV29-1 and J is TRBJ2-5; possible D gene TRBD1, 6 bases. CDR1 and CDR2 from the germline V gene are SQVTM and ANQGSEA. Trimming left V 7 bases short and J 7 bases short, with 16 bases between. This CDR3 region has 12 residues. Written as DNA, the CDR3 is TGCAGCGCTATGACAGGACCGGGGACCCAGTACTTC. This translates into CSAMTGPGTQYF.

This clonotype has only one observation. The V gene is TRBV4-3, the J gene TRBJ2-4, with 13 bases fitting TRBD2. The CDR3 loop spans 18 amino acids. The trim removed 4 bases at V and 2 bases at J, leaving 8 bases unmatched. The germline CDR1 and CDR2 sequences are LGHNA and YSLEER. The CDR3: CASSRGLAGVVTKNIQYF. The CDR3, as DNA: TGCGCCAGCAGCCGCGGACTAGCGGGAGTAGTTACCAAAAACATTCAGTACTTC.

As concerns this clonotype: A much larger clone lies one base from this, so it may be a read error. V gene TRBV27 combines with J gene TRBJ1-2; weak D call: TRBD1 (5 bases). The V gene lost 8 bases and the J gene lost 8 bases, with 18 bases spanning the gap. The length of the CDR3 is 13 residues. From germline, CDR1 is MNHEY and CDR2 SMNVEV (reference sequence). Written as DNA, the CDR3 is TGTGCCAGCCGACCACGCGGGGCCAACGGCTACACCTTC. It codes for CASRPRGANGYTF.

The table lists this clonotype with a few counts. The chain links TRBV28 to TRBJ2-1; the match to TRBD2 covers 8 bases. The germline V gene has CDR1 MDHEN and CDR2 SYDVKM. V gave up 6 bases and J gave up 13 bases; unmatched junction bases: 17. The CDR3 is made up of 15 amino acids. This CDR3 reads CASSPGGAAGNQQFF. CDR3 DNA sequence: TGTGCCAGCAGCCCCGGGGGGGCAGCTGGCAACCAACAGTTCTTC.

In the case of this clonotype: A read error may be the cause here, since a much bigger clone is one base away. The chain has TRBV6-1 and TRBJ1-5, with a tentative D call TRBD1 (5 bases). Trimming shortened V by 5 bases and J by 4 bases, and 12 bases separated the two germline ends. There are 14 residues in the CDR3. Germline V gene lookup returns CDR1 MNHNS and CDR2 SASEGT. Here the CDR3 DNA reads TGTGCCAGCAGTCGACGGGGCCCGAATCAGCCCCAGCATTTT. Amino acid sequence: CASSRRGPNQPQHF.